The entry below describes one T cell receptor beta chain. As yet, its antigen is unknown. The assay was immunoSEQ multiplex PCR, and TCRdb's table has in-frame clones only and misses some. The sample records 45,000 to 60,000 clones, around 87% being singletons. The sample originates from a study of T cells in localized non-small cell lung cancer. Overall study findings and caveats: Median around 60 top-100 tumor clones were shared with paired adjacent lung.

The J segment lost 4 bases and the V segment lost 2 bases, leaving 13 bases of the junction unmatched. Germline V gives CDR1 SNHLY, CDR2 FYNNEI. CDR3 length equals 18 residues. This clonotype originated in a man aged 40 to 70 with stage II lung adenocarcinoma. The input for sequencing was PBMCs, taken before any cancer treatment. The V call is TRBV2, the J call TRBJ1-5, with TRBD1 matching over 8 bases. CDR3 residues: CASSERRGQDNWNQPQHF. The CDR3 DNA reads TGTGCCAGCAGTGAAAGGCGGGGACAGGATAATTGGAATCAGCCCCAGCATTTT.